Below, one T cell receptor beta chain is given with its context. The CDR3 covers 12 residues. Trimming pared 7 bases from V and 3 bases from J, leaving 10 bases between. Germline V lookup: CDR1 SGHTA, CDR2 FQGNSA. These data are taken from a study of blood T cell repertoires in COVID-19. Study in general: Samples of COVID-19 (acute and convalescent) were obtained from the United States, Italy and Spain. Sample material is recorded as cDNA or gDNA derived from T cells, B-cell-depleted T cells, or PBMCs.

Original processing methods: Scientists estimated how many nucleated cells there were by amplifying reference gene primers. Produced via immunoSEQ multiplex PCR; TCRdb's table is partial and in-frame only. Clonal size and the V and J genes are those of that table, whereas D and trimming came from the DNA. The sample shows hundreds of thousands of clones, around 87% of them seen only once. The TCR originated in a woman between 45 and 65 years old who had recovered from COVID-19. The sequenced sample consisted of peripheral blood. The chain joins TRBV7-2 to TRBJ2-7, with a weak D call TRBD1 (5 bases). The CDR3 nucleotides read TGTGCCAGCATTGACAGTGGCTACGAGCAGTACTTC. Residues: CASIDSGYEQYF. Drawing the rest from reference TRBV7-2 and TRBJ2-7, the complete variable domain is GAGVSQSPSNKVTEKGKDVELRCDPISGHTALYWYRQSLGQGLEFLIYFQGNSAPDKSGLPSDRFSAERTGGSVSTLTIQRTQQEDSAVYLCASIDSGYEQYFGPGTRLTVT.